This T cell receptor (beta chain) emerged from a study of blood T cell repertoires in COVID-19. At the level of the study: Whether acute or convalescent, the COVID-19 samples came from the United States, Italy and Spain. The cDNA or gDNA used as material had been derived from T cells, B-cell-depleted T cells, or PBMCs.

Libraries were prepared by immunoSEQ multiplex PCR; TCRdb keeps only in-frame clonotypes and omits some of them. The sample carries about 160,000 clones, about 87% recorded once. Seattle researchers signed up patients amid active infection and tracked them longitudinally. Germline V CDR1 and CDR2: MRHNA, SNTAGT. The V segment lost 8 bases and the J segment 3 bases; nucleotides outside the gene matches: 8. The CDR3 consists of 16 residues. The clonotype originates from a woman in her seventies with COVID-19, enrolled during active disease. V gene TRBV6-4 combines with J gene TRBJ2-3; TRBD2 agrees at 13 bases. Material: peripheral blood. Here the CDR3 reads CASAPQGLAGTDTQYF. CDR3 DNA sequence: TGTGCCAGCGCACCCCAGGGACTAGCGGGAACAGATACGCAGTATTTT.